These 30 T cell receptor beta chains originate from one sample sequenced in a study of blood T cell repertoires in COVID-19. Profiling relied on immunoSEQ multiplex PCR, and the TCRdb table lists in-frame clones only, not all of them. The sample lists around 150,000 clones, 90% to 95% seen once, with about 5% in the top ten. The sample taken for sequencing was peripheral blood. The source of these receptors is a woman between 50 and 59 years old with acute or convalescent COVID-19.

The V gene is TRBV10-1, the J gene TRBJ1-2, with a possible D match to TRBD1 (6 bases). Germline lookup yields CDR1 WNHNN and CDR2 SYGVQD (reference sequence). V lost 3 bases and J lost 3, with 8 bases in between. The CDR3 has 13 amino acids. The CDR3 DNA is TGCGCCAGCAGTGAAAACAGGGACTATGGCTACACCTTC. It specifies CASSENRDYGYTF.

The chain joins TRBV30 to TRBJ1-2; D is possibly TRBD1 (6 bases). V was pared by 3 bases and J by 2 bases, with 10 bases between. This CDR3 is built from 13 residues. Germline-derived CDR1 and CDR2 are GTSNPN and SVGIG (reference sequence). The CDR3 DNA reads as TGTGCCTGGAGGGGGGCGGAGAACTATGGCTACACCTTC. This codes for CAWRGAENYGYTF.

Here the CDR3 reads CASSPVALTGSHEAFF. CDR3 DNA: TGTGCCAGCAGCCCAGTCGCCTTAACAGGGAGCCATGAAGCTTTCTTT. This chain joins TRBV11-2 and TRBJ1-1; the D gene is possibly TRBD1 (6 bases). CDR3 length equals 16 residues. V was shortened by 5 bases and J by 7 bases, with 23 bases between the two germline ends. Looked up from germline, CDR1 is SGHAT and CDR2 is FQNNGV.

V and J are TRBV3-1 (or the pseudogene TRBV3-2) and TRBJ2-1; 14 bases map to TRBD2. From germline, CDR1 is LGHDT and CDR2 YNNKEL (reference sequence). The CDR3 has 15 residues. V lost 5 bases and J lost 9; bases outside the gene matches: 6. The CDR3 here is CASSFGTSGSGEQFF. CDR3 nucleotides: TGTGCCAGCAGCTTCGGGACTAGCGGGAGCGGTGAGCAGTTCTTC.

The V and J genes are TRBV6-1 and TRBJ1-2; D possibly corresponds to TRBD1 (5 bases). The CDR3 length is 14 residues. The germline V gene encodes CDR1 MNHNS and CDR2 SASEGT. Trimming took 2 bases from V and 8 from J, leaving 15 bases between them. CDR3 nucleotides: TGTGCCAGCAGTGAAACGAGCGGGGGGGTCGGCTACACCTTC. Translated: CASSETSGGVGYTF.

J is TRBJ2-3 and V is TRBV7-2, with a possible D match to TRBD1 (6 bases). V dropped 5 bases and J dropped 2 bases, with 11 bases sitting between them. Germline values: CDR1 SGHTA, CDR2 FQGNSA. This CDR3 is 14 amino acids long. The CDR3 coding sequence is TGTGCCAGCAGCCTCGACAGGTCCACAGATACGCAGTATTTT. Its translation is CASSLDRSTDTQYF.

V is TRBV6-5 and J is TRBJ1-5; 10 nucleotides match TRBD1. Losses at the gene ends were 6 bases for V and 2 bases for J; bases not matched to a gene: 4. Germline CDR1 MNHEY, CDR2 SVGAGI. The CDR3 contains 15 residues. CDR3 region: CASRGQGRRNQPQHF. The DNA for the CDR3 is TGTGCCAGCAGGGGACAGGGGCGGCGCAATCAGCCCCAGCATTTT.

The V gene is TRBV4-3, the J gene TRBJ1-2; no clear D gene. Germline V lookup: CDR1 LGHNA, CDR2 YSLEER. V was shortened by 5 bases and J by 4 bases, with 17 bases between the two germline ends. This CDR3 has 15 residues. The CDR3 is CASSAERTYSYGYTF. The CDR3 DNA is TGCGCCAGCAGCGCGGAGCGGACCTACTCCTATGGCTACACCTTC.

The genes are TRBV28 and TRBJ1-1, with D perhaps matching TRBD1 (5 bases). The CDR3 is made up of 13 amino acids. Trimming took 7 bases from V and 8 from J, leaving 17 bases between them. Germline V gene lookup returns CDR1 MDHEN and CDR2 SYDVKM. This CDR3 reads CASTQQGRGEAFF. The CDR3 nucleotides are TGTGCCAGCACCCAGCAGGGCCGGGGGGAAGCTTTCTTT.

The J gene is TRBJ2-1, the V gene TRBV16, with D maybe TRBD1 (5 bases). The CDR3 is 14 amino acids. V was clipped by 4 bases and J by 4 bases, with 11 bases between them. CDR1 and CDR2 from the germline V gene are KGHSY and FQNENV. CDR3 sequence reads: CASSLNDRYNEQFF. The CDR3 bases are TGTGCCAGCAGCCTTAATGACAGATACAATGAGCAGTTCTTC.

The V and J genes are TRBV10-3 and TRBJ2-3; D call uncertain. V was clipped by 4 bases and J by 3 bases, with 11 bases between them. CDR3 length equals 14 residues. Per germline, CDR1 ENHRY and CDR2 SYGVKD. This chain's CDR3 is CAISGASTTDTQYF. DNA of the CDR3: TGTGCCATCAGTGGGGCCTCTACGACAGATACGCAGTATTTT.

The genes are TRBV7-3 and TRBJ2-1; 10 nucleotides agree with TRBD2. Germline CDR1 and CDR2: SGHTA and FQGTGA. The V gene end was trimmed by 5 bases and the J gene end by 7 bases; junction bases not matched to a gene: 5. The CDR3 consists of 14 residues. CDR3 loop: CASSQASGRNEQFF. CDR3 nucleotide sequence: TGTGCCAGCAGCCAAGCTAGCGGGAGAAATGAGCAGTTCTTC.

This chain connects TRBV7-9 to TRBJ2-1, with TRBD1 as a possible D gene (6 bases). The V gene's germline CDR1 is SEHNR and CDR2 FQNEAQ (reference sequence). This CDR3 is 17 amino acids long. The V end was cut by 1 base, the J end by 6 bases, with 19 bases between. In nucleotides, the CDR3 is TGTGCCAGCAGCTTAGAAGAAACAGGGTGGGGATTCAATGAGCAGTTCTTC. It codes for CASSLEETGWGFNEQFF.

V and J are TRBV7-9 and TRBJ1-2, with TRBD1 matching 7 bases. This CDR3 region has 12 residues. CDR1 and CDR2 from the germline V gene are SEHNR and FQNEAQ (reference sequence). The J segment lost 3 bases and the V segment lost 7 bases, leaving 2 bases of the junction unmatched. CDR3 nucleotides: TGTGCCAGCACTCAGGGGGACTATGGCTACACCTTC. Its translation: CASTQGDYGYTF. The variable domain in full, with the rest retrieved from reference TRBV7-9 and TRBJ1-2, is DTGVSQNPRHKITKRGQNVTFRCDPISEHNRLYWYRQTLGQGPEFLTYFQNEAQLEKSRLLSDRFSAERPKGSFSTLEIQRTEQGDSAMYLCASTQGDYGYTFGSGTRLTVV.

The rearrangement links TRBV19 to TRBJ1-2; tentative D call: TRBD1 (5 bases). The CDR3 consists of 15 residues. Germline V lookup: CDR1 LNHDA, CDR2 SQIVND (reference sequence). V lost 7 bases and J lost 4, with 19 bases in between. CDR3 DNA: TGTGCCAGTACCACCAACTCGGACGGGGGCTATGGCTACACCTTC. Translated, it gives CASTTNSDGGYGYTF.

The V gene is TRBV2, the J gene TRBJ2-5; a possible D gene is TRBD1 (5 bases). CDR3 size: 14 residues. V gave up 6 bases and J gave up 1 base, with 12 bases separating them. The germline gives CDR1 SNHLY, CDR2 FYNNEI. CDR3 sequence (DNA): TGTGCCAGCAGGGACCGACAGCCCCAAGAGACCCAGTACTTC. Amino acid sequence: CASRDRQPQETQYF.

This sequence joins TRBV29-1 and TRBJ2-7, with D unclear. This CDR3 has 14 amino acids. V gave up 6 bases and J gave up 2 bases, with 17 bases separating them. The germline gives CDR1 SQVTM, CDR2 ANQGSEA. The CDR3 coding sequence is TGCAGCGTCCTAGGCCAGCGAGAGCCCTACGAGCAGTACTTC. Protein product: CSVLGQREPYEQYF.

The chain recombines TRBV7-8 with TRBJ2-5, with 7 positions matching TRBD1. Germline CDR1 and CDR2: SGHVS and FQNEAQ. V was pared by 5 bases and J by 5 bases, with 8 bases of the junction left unmatched. The CDR3 is 14 amino acids. CDR3 sequence reads: CASSLGTAGETQYF. Written as DNA, the CDR3 is TGTGCCAGCAGCCTAGGGACAGCCGGGGAGACCCAGTACTTC.

This chain connects TRBV3-1 (or the pseudogene TRBV3-2) to TRBJ2-2; 9 bases agree with TRBD2. Per the germline V gene, CDR1 is LGHDT and CDR2 is YNNKEL (reference sequence). The CDR3 length is 17 residues. J was trimmed by 3 bases and V by 3 bases; bases with no gene match: 8. In nucleotides, the CDR3 is TGTGCCAGCAGCCACACAGGACTAGCGTTAGACACCGGGGAGCTGTTTTTT. This gives the protein CASSHTGLALDTGELFF.

The CDR3 DNA reads TGTGTCAGAAGCCCGAAGCAGGTGGCAAGAATAGAGCAGTTCTTC. Amino acids: CVRSPKQVARIEQFF. V is TRBV7-5 and J is TRBJ2-1; the D segment call TRBD1 is taken from the table without a DNA check. TRBV7-5 corresponds to a pseudogene. The CDR3 loop spans 15 amino acids.

The count of this clone is one. The rearrangement uses TRBV5-6 and TRBJ1-5; 7 nucleotides agree with TRBD1. The CDR3 has 13 residues. Germline V gene data show CDR1 as SGHDT and CDR2 as YYEEEE. The ends lost 3 bases at V and 5 bases at J; junction bases unmatched: 2. The CDR3 sequence: CASSWGTDQPQHF. CDR3 coding DNA: TGTGCCAGCAGCTGGGGGACAGATCAGCCCCAGCATTTT.

The gene calls are TRBV4-3 and TRBJ1-2; 10 bases map to TRBD1. V dropped 6 bases and J dropped 2; count of bases not matched to a gene: 6. This CDR3 is 15 amino acids long. Germline V gives CDR1 LGHNA, CDR2 YSLEER. Here the CDR3 DNA reads TGCGCCAGCAGGCGAGGGACAGGGGTGAACTATGGCTACACCTTC. It encodes CASRRGTGVNYGYTF.

The rearrangement uses TRBV24-1 and TRBJ2-2; D is unresolved. The CDR3 is made up of 14 amino acids. Trimming removed 0 bases from V and 7 bases from J, with 8 bases in between. CDR1 and CDR2 from the germline V gene are KGHDR and SFDVKD. The CDR3: CATSDLSGVGELFF. In DNA, the CDR3 is TGTGCCACCAGTGATTTGAGTGGAGTCGGGGAGCTGTTTTTT.

The genes are TRBV28 and TRBJ2-1; TRBD2 agrees at 8 bases. Unmatched junction bases numbered 7, after V lost 3 bases and J lost 6 bases. Germline CDR1 is MDHEN and CDR2 is SYDVKM. The CDR3 loop spans 15 amino acids. In DNA, the CDR3 is TGTGCCAGCAGTTTCGGAAGCGGGGGAAGCAATGAGCAGTTCTTC. Protein sequence: CASSFGSGGSNEQFF.

This chain links TRBV6-2 or TRBV6-3 with TRBJ2-7; 7 bases are a match to TRBD2. In germline, CDR1 is MNHEY, CDR2 SVGEGT. The trim removed 2 bases at V and 4 bases at J, leaving 14 bases unmatched. The CDR3 extends over 17 amino acids. CDR3 DNA: TGTGCCAGCAGTTACAGCACCGGACGGGCGGGAGCATACGAGCAGTACTTC. It is translated as CASSYSTGRAGAYEQYF.

This chain uses TRBV24-1 with TRBJ2-1; no clear D gene. CDR1 KGHDR and CDR2 SFDVKD come from the germline V gene. The CDR3 has 13 residues. V shed 4 bases and J shed 9 bases, with 12 bases lying between them. In DNA form, the CDR3 reads TGTGCCACCAGTGACCCGAACAGTGTTGAGCAGTTCTTC. Translation: CATSDPNSVEQFF.

V and J are TRBV24-1 and TRBJ1-1, with 8 bases fitting TRBD1. Germline V lookup: CDR1 KGHDR, CDR2 SFDVKD. CDR3 length equals 15 residues. Germline trimming cut 5 bases from V and 4 bases from J; bases unmatched to any gene: 8. The DNA for the CDR3 is TGTGCCACCAGTGTAGGGCAGGGGGCTTTCACTGAAGCTTTCTTT. Its protein product is CATSVGQGAFTEAFF.

The DNA for the CDR3 is TGTGCCTGGAGTAAAGCAGGTAGCAATCAGCCCCAGCATTTT. It translates to CAWSKAGSNQPQHF. This chain uses TRBV30 with TRBJ1-5; D is unresolved. Trimming shortened V by 2 bases and J by 0 bases, and 8 bases separated the two germline ends. The CDR3 totals 14 residues. CDR1 and CDR2 from the germline V gene are GTSNPN and SVGIG (reference sequence).

The chain employs TRBV7-2 and TRBJ2-1; 11 bases align to TRBD2. Trimming took 3 bases from V and 7 from J; bases not matched to a gene: 5. This CDR3 region has 15 residues. Per the germline V gene, CDR1 is SGHTA and CDR2 is FQGNSA. The CDR3 DNA reads TGTGCCAGCAGCTTCGGACTAGCGGGTTTGAATGAGCAGTTCTTC. It encodes CASSFGLAGLNEQFF.

The chain joins TRBV19 to TRBJ1-4, with 9 bases aligning to TRBD1. Germline loops: CDR1 LNHDA, CDR2 SQIVND (reference sequence). The CDR3 length is 16 residues. The V gene end was trimmed by 4 bases and the J gene end by 3 bases; junction bases not matched to a gene: 6. CDR3 region: CASSTTGGAANEKLFF. CDR3 in DNA: TGTGCCAGTAGTACCACAGGGGGCGCCGCTAATGAAAAACTGTTTTTT.